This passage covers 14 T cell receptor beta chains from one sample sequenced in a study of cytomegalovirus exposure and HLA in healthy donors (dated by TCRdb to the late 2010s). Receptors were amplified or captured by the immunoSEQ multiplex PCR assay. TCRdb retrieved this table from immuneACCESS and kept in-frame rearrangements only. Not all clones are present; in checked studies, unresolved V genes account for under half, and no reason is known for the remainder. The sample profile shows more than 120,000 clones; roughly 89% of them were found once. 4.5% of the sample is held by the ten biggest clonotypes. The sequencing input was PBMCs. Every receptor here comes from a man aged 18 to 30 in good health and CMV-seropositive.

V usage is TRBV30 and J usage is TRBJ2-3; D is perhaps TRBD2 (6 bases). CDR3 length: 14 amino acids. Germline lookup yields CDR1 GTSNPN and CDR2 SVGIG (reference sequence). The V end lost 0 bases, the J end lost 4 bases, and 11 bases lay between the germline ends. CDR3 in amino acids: CAWSVMGGSDTQYF. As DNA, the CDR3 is TGTGCCTGGAGTGTAATGGGGGGTTCAGATACGCAGTATTTT.

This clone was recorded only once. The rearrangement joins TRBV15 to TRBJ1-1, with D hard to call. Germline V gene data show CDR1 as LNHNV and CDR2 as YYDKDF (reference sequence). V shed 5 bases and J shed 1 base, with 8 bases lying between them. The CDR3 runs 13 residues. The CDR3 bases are TGTGCCACCAGCGTATCAGAGAACACTGAAGCTTTCTTT. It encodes CATSVSENTEAFF. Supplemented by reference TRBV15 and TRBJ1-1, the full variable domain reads DAMVIQNPRYQVTQFGKPVTLSCSQTLNHNVMYWYQQKSSQAPKLLFHYYDKDFNNEADTPDNFQSRRPNTSFCFLDIRSPGLGDTAMYLCATSVSENTEAFFGQGTRLTVV.

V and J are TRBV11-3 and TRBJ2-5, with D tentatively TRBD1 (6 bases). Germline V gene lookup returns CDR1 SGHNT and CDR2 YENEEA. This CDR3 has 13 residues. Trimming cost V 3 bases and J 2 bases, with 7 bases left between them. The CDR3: CASSFGQQETQYF. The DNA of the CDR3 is TGTGCCAGCAGCTTTGGACAGCAAGAGACCCAGTACTTC.

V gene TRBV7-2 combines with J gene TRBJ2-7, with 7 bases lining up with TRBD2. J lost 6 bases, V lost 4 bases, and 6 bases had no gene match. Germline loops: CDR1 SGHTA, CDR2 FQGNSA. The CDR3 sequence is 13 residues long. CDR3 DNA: TGTGCCAGCAGCTGGGGGGGAGGGACCGAGCAGTACTTC. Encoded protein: CASSWGGGTEQYF.

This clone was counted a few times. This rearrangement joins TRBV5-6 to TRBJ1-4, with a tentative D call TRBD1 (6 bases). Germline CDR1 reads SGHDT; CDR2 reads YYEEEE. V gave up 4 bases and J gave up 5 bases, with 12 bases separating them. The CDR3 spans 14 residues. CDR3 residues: CASSLGHRNEKLFF. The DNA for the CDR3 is TGTGCCAGCAGCCTGGGACACCGGAATGAAAAACTGTTTTTT.

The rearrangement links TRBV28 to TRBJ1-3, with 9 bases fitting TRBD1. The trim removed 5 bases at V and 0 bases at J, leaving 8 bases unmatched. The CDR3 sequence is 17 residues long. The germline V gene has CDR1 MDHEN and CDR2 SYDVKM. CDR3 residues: CASSPGQGPASGNTIYF. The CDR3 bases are TGTGCCAGCAGTCCCGGACAGGGGCCCGCCTCTGGAAACACCATATATTTT.

Here the CDR3 DNA reads TGTGCCAGCAGTGAGCAGGGTTTAACTAATGAAAAACTGTTTTTT. Residues: CASSEQGLTNEKLFF. The genes are TRBV2 and TRBJ1-4; TRBD1 might be the D (5 bases). This CDR3 has 15 amino acids. V lost 3 bases and J lost 1, with 9 bases in between. Germline V gene data show CDR1 as SNHLY and CDR2 as FYNNEI.

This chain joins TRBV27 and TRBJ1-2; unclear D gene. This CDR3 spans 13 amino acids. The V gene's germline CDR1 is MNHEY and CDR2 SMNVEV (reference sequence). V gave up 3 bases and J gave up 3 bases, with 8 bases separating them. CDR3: CASSFSTDYGYTF. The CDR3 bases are TGTGCCAGCAGTTTTTCAACAGACTATGGCTACACCTTC.

The CDR3 region has the DNA TGTGCCAGCAGTGAGGAGACAGTTTATGGCTACACCTTC. Residues: CASSEETVYGYTF. The chain joins TRBV2 to TRBJ1-2; D might be TRBD1 (5 bases). CDR1 and CDR2 (germline): SNHLY, FYNNEI. The V gene lost 3 bases and the J gene lost 5 bases, with 10 bases spanning the gap. This CDR3 has 13 amino acids.

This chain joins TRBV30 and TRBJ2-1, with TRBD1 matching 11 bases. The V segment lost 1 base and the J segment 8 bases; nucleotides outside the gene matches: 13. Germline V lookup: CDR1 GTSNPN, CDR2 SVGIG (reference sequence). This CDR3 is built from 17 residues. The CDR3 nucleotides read TGTGCCTGGAGTGCTCTCTGGGACAGGGGGACCCGACATGAGCAGTTCTTC. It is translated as CAWSALWDRGTRHEQFF.

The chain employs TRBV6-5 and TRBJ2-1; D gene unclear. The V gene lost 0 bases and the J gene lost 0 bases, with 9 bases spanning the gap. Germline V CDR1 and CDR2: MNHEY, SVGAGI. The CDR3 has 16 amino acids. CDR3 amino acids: CASSYSGHSSYNEQFF. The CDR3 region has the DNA TGTGCCAGCAGTTACTCTGGCCACAGCTCCTACAATGAGCAGTTCTTC.

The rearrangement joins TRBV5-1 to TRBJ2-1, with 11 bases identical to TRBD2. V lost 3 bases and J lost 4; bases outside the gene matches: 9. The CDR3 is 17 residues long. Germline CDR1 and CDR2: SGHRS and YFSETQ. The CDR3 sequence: CASSSLAGDFRYNEQFF. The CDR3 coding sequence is TGCGCCAGCAGCTCACTAGCGGGAGATTTTAGGTACAATGAGCAGTTCTTC.

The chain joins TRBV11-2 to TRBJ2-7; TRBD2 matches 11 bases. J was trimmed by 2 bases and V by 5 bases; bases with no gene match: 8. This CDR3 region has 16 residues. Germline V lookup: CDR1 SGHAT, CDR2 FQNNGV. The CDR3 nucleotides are TGTGCCAGCAGCGGTCATAGCGGGAGGGCCCCCTACGAGCAGTACTTC. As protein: CASSGHSGRAPYEQYF.

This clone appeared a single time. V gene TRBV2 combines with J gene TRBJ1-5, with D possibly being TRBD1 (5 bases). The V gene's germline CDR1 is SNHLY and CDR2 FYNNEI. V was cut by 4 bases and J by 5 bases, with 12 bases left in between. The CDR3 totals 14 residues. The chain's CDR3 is CASSVGGAYQPQHF. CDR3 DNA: TGTGCCAGCAGTGTAGGCGGGGCCTATCAGCCCCAGCATTTT.